This passage covers 4 T cell receptor beta chains from one sample sequenced in a study of human T cells and chemical hapten exposure. Time point denoted: patch test 2, 6 weeks after DPC sensitization. This sample's treatment: therapeutic diphenylcyclopropenone sensitization with weekly scalp DPC. MiXCR was run by TCRdb on the RACE reads, yielding one entry per CDR3 protein. The data show tens of thousands of distinct CDR3 sequences, approximately 10% seen once. The sample here was whole blood, taken in connection with sensitization to the hapten diphenylcyclopropenone (DPC). These receptors originate from a man aged 35-49 years with alopecia areata. Some clones in this sample may be carry-over from other donors' samples.

This clonotype was observed a handful of times. This rearrangement joins TRBV28 to TRBJ2-7; TRBD2 matches 12 bases. This CDR3 is 15 amino acids long. Germline V gene data show CDR1 as MDHEN and CDR2 as SYDVKM. J was trimmed by 12 bases and V by 1 base; bases with no gene match: 10. CDR3 sequence: CASSLSGTSGPWLYF. CDR3 in DNA: TGTGCCAGCAGTTTATCCGGGACTAGCGGGCCATGGCTGTACTTC.

CDR3 region: CASRVLGTGKRSGTEAFF. The CDR3 coding sequence is TGTGCCAGCAGAGTTCTTGGGACGGGCAAACGCAGTGGCACTGAAGCTTTCTTT. V and J are TRBV5-6 and TRBJ1-1; a weak D match, TRBD1 (5 bases). V lost 5 bases to trimming and J lost 4 bases, with 27 bases between them. The CDR3 is 18 amino acids. Looked up from germline, CDR1 is SGHDT and CDR2 is YYEEEE.

The chain couples TRBV29-1 to TRBJ2-1, with 9 bases aligning to TRBD2. CDR1 and CDR2 from the germline V gene are SQVTM and ANQGSEA. Trimming cost V 6 bases and J 8 bases; bases outside gene matches: 5. The CDR3 is made up of 12 amino acids. The CDR3 region has the DNA TGCAGCGTCCTAGCGGGAACGGATGAGCAGTTCTTC. This encodes CSVLAGTDEQFF.

This chain joins TRBV6-5 and TRBJ1-1; D remains ambiguous. Between the trimmed V and J ends, which lost 2 bases and 5 bases, there was a span of 12 bases. This CDR3 is built from 14 residues. The germline V gene encodes CDR1 MNHEY and CDR2 SVGAGI. CDR3 sequence reads: CASSYGQSSTEAFF. The CDR3 DNA sequence: TGTGCCAGCAGTTACGGGCAGTCCTCTACTGAAGCTTTCTTT.